This T cell receptor (beta chain) derives from a study of early T cells in non-severe SARS-CoV-2 infection. Molecules of cDNA were individually given unique molecular identifiers that were attached to them. In TCRdb, the 5' RACE reads were re-called with MiXCR into one record per CDR3 protein. The sample shows about 50,000 distinct CDR3 sequences, 9.3% of them seen only once. Germline CDR1 reads MNHEY; CDR2 reads SVGEGT. The CDR3 contains 14 residues. V dropped 7 bases and J dropped 3 bases, with 12 bases sitting between them. This chain connects TRBV6-2 or TRBV6-3 to TRBJ2-2, with D possibly TRBD1 on 5 matching bases. Sequenced: whole blood. This clonotype originated in an adult who was a healthcare worker with PCR-confirmed SARS-CoV-2 infection or an uninfected control (not recorded which). CDR3 sequence (DNA): TGTGCCAGCAACACGGACACCTACACCGGGGAGCTGTTTTTT. This translates into CASNTDTYTGELFF.